Each of the 23 T cell receptor beta chains below was sequenced from the same sample in a study of blood T cell repertoires in COVID-19. This table comes from immunoSEQ multiplex PCR, and its TCRdb copy is limited to in-frame clones, with some not included. Of some 200,000 clones listed, just over 85% are singletons. Sequencing used peripheral blood. These receptors originate from a man older than 75 with acute or convalescent COVID-19.

This chain joins TRBV5-3 and TRBJ2-7, with D perhaps matching TRBD1 (6 bases). TRBV5-3 is flagged as an ORF with uncertain function. This CDR3 comprises 14 residues. V dropped 0 bases and J dropped 2 bases, with 9 bases sitting between them. Here the CDR3 reads CARSLGQETYEQYV. CDR3 nucleotides: TGTGCCAGAAGCTTGGGACAGGAAACCTACGAGCAGTACGTC.

This clone was seen only once. V usage is TRBV5-1 and J usage is TRBJ2-3; TRBD2 matches 9 bases. Germline trimming cut 4 bases from V and 3 bases from J; bases unmatched to any gene: 21. This CDR3 comprises 20 residues. The germline CDR1 and CDR2 sequences are SGHRS and YFSETQ. The DNA for the CDR3 is TGCGCCAGCAGCACCCGATCTCTAGCGGGAAAGGCCTTGCGGACAGATACGCAGTATTTT. This sequence encodes CASSTRSLAGKALRTDTQYF.

The CDR3 DNA reads TGTGCCAGCAGTTACTCGTGGCAGGGTGGAACTGAAGCTTTCTTT. Translation: CASSYSWQGGTEAFF. V usage is TRBV6-5 and J usage is TRBJ1-1; TRBD1 might be the D (5 bases). The CDR3 extends over 15 amino acids. Germline V CDR1 and CDR2: MNHEY, SVGAGI. The germline V and J ends were trimmed by 0 bases and 5 bases, with 13 bases remaining between them.

V usage is TRBV27 and J usage is TRBJ2-5, with 7 positions matching TRBD2. The V segment lost 6 bases and the J segment 0 bases; nucleotides outside the gene matches: 4. The germline V gene encodes CDR1 MNHEY and CDR2 SMNVEV (reference sequence). This CDR3 is built from 14 residues. The CDR3 bases are TGTGCCAGCAGGGCGGGGGTTTACCAAGAGACCCAGTACTTC. Its translation is CASRAGVYQETQYF.

This rearrangement joins TRBV11-2 to TRBJ2-1; 9 bases agree with TRBD2. This CDR3 region has 15 residues. V shed 7 bases, J shed 7 bases, and the junction held 11 bases outside the gene matches. Germline V lookup: CDR1 SGHAT, CDR2 FQNNGV. The CDR3 bases are TGTGCCAGCACCCCCATAGCGGGAGTAGGGAATGAGCAGTTCTTC. Protein sequence: CASTPIAGVGNEQFF. Full variable domain (rest looked up from reference TRBV11-2 and TRBJ2-1): EAGVAQSPRYKIIEKRQSVAFWCNPISGHATLYWYQQILGQGPKLLIQFQNNGVVDDSQLPKDRFSAERLKGVDSTLKIQPAKLEDSAVYLCASTPIAGVGNEQFFGPGTRLTVL.

CDR3 sequence reads: CASTGGAGRDYEQYF. The CDR3 nucleotides are TGTGCCAGCACCGGGGGGGCGGGCCGCGACTACGAGCAGTACTTC. The chain carries TRBV28 and TRBJ2-7; 8 positions agree with TRBD2. The CDR3 is made up of 15 amino acids. V was pared by 7 bases and J by 3 bases, with 11 bases of the junction left unmatched. Germline CDR1 and CDR2: MDHEN and SYDVKM.

The chain couples TRBV11-3 to TRBJ1-1; 8 positions match TRBD1. CDR1 and CDR2 from the germline V gene are SGHNT and YENEEA. V lost 5 bases, J lost 4 bases, and 9 bases stayed unmatched. This CDR3 is 15 amino acids long. The CDR3 here is CASSPRTGLTTEAFF. The CDR3 DNA is TGTGCCAGCAGCCCAAGGACAGGGTTGACCACTGAAGCTTTCTTT.

The chain links TRBV11-2 to TRBJ2-7, with 7 nucleotides matching TRBD2. The CDR3 has 14 amino acids. CDR1 is SGHAT and CDR2 is FQNNGV in the germline V gene. Germline trimming cut 2 bases from V and 2 bases from J; bases unmatched to any gene: 3. The CDR3 DNA is TGTGCCAGCAGCTTATGGGACTACACCTACGAGCAGTACTTC. Protein product: CASSLWDYTYEQYF.

The chain recombines TRBV5-8 with TRBJ2-3; TRBD2 aligns across 7 bases. The trim removed 1 base at V and 4 bases at J, leaving 12 bases unmatched. The CDR3 contains 17 residues. Germline CDR1 is SGHTS and CDR2 is YDEGEE. As DNA, the CDR3 is TGTGCCAGCAGCTTGATTTGGTGGGAGGGCCGGGCAGATACGCAGTATTTT. Amino acids: CASSLIWWEGRADTQYF.

The chain links TRBV19 to TRBJ1-5, with 9 bases fitting TRBD1. The CDR3 is made up of 18 amino acids. V shed 5 bases and J 6 bases; nucleotides not matched to a gene: 17. The germline CDR1 and CDR2 sequences are LNHDA and SQIVND (reference sequence). The CDR3 region is CASSFRDRETVFAQPQHF. In nucleotides, the CDR3 is TGTGCCAGTAGTTTCCGGGACAGGGAGACTGTTTTCGCTCAGCCCCAGCATTTT.

V and J are TRBV6-5 and TRBJ1-6, with TRBD1 as a possible D gene (5 bases). CDR1 and CDR2 from the germline V gene are MNHEY and SVGAGI. Trimming left V 5 bases short and J 8 bases short, with 10 bases between. This CDR3 is 13 amino acids long. The CDR3 loop is CASSRDSHSPLHF. As DNA, the CDR3 is TGTGCCAGCAGTCGAGACAGCCATTCACCCCTCCACTTT.

The chain carries TRBV4-1 and TRBJ2-3; 7 bases fit TRBD2. Germline V gene sequence: CDR1 MGHRA, CDR2 YSYEKL. The CDR3 runs 16 residues. V lost 0 bases to trimming and J lost 1 base; unmatched junction nucleotides: 4. CDR3 nucleotides: TGCGCCAGCAGCCAAGATTCCCTAGCGGGCACAGATACGCAGTATTTT. Translation gives CASSQDSLAGTDTQYF.

V is TRBV5-3 and J is TRBJ2-5, with TRBD1 matching 7 bases. TRBV5-3 is an open reading frame, and its role is uncertain. Trimming cost V 4 bases and J 0 bases; bases outside gene matches: 3. The CDR3 spans 14 residues. The CDR3 DNA sequence: TGTGCCAGAAGCAGCACAGGGGACCAAGAGACCCAGTACTTC. Translating it yields CARSSTGDQETQYF.

This chain joins TRBV3-1 (or the pseudogene TRBV3-2) and TRBJ2-2; no clear D. Germline CDR1 and CDR2: LGHDT and YNNKEL (reference sequence). This CDR3 has 14 amino acids. V dropped 4 bases and J dropped 0 bases, with 6 bases sitting between them. The CDR3 loop is CASSRAANTGELFF. The CDR3 coding sequence is TGTGCCAGCAGCCGGGCCGCGAACACCGGGGAGCTGTTTTTT.

This clone appeared once. The chain couples TRBV10-3 to TRBJ1-1; a possible D gene is TRBD1 (5 bases). Germline-derived CDR1 and CDR2 are ENHRY and SYGVKD. The V gene lost 3 bases and the J gene lost 2 bases, with 10 bases spanning the gap. The CDR3 totals 14 residues. CDR3 sequence: CAISDRGGNTEAFF. As DNA, the CDR3 is TGTGCCATCAGTGATCGGGGGGGAAACACTGAAGCTTTCTTT.

This chain links TRBV18 with TRBJ2-6; D is undetermined. Between the trimmed V and J ends, which lost 2 bases and 4 bases, there was a span of 9 bases. From germline, CDR1 is KGHSH and CDR2 LQKENI. CDR3 length: 15 amino acids. The CDR3 sequence is CASSPLEKGANVLTF. The CDR3 DNA sequence: TGTGCCAGCTCACCATTGGAGAAAGGGGCCAACGTCCTGACTTTC.

J is TRBJ2-5 and V is TRBV18; 9 positions agree with TRBD2. This CDR3 spans 15 amino acids. J lost 5 bases, V lost 5 bases, and 9 bases had no gene match. Germline loops: CDR1 KGHSH, CDR2 LQKENI. CDR3 region: CASSLSATSGETQYF. The DNA of the CDR3 is TGTGCCAGCTCATTGTCAGCTACTAGCGGGGAGACCCAGTACTTC.

This clone was found once. CDR3 sequence (DNA): TGTGCCAGCAGCTTGGTCGGCAGGCAGACCCAGTACTTC. Translating it yields CASSLVGRQTQYF. The chain joins TRBV5-8 to TRBJ2-5; no reliable D call. The CDR3 spans 13 residues. V lost 0 bases, J lost 6 bases, and 9 bases lay in between. CDR1 is SGHTS, CDR2 YDEGEE, per germline.

This clone has more than one count but fewer than ten. The rearrangement uses TRBV5-4 and TRBJ2-3; a possible D gene is TRBD2 (5 bases). V was cut by 4 bases and J by 4 bases, with 13 bases left in between. The CDR3 consists of 14 residues. CDR1 is SGHNT and CDR2 is YYREEE in the germline V gene (reference sequence). CDR3 residues: CASSKKEVADTQYF. For the CDR3, the DNA is TGTGCCAGCAGCAAAAAGGAGGTGGCAGATACGCAGTATTTT.

This chain uses TRBV7-2 with TRBJ1-4; 9 bases are shared with TRBD1. There are 16 residues in the CDR3. CDR1 SGHTA and CDR2 FQGNSA come from the germline V gene. V lost 2 bases, J lost 8 bases, and 9 bases stayed unmatched. The CDR3 region has the DNA TGTGCCAGCAGCTTAACGGCCGGGACAGGGAACGAAAAACTGTTTTTT. Translated: CASSLTAGTGNEKLFF.

This chain links TRBV19 with TRBJ1-1, with TRBD1 as a possible D gene (5 bases). Germline V gene data show CDR1 as LNHDA and CDR2 as SQIVND (reference sequence). V was pared by 11 bases and J by 4 bases, with 17 bases between. This CDR3 is built from 13 residues. The CDR3 DNA reads as TGTGCCGTGGTCGGCAGGGTCGGCACTGAAGCTTTCTTT. Its protein is CAVVGRVGTEAFF.

V gene TRBV6-4 combines with J gene TRBJ2-3; possibly TRBD2 for D (6 bases). Trimming left V 4 bases short and J 1 base short, with 9 bases between. This CDR3 spans 14 amino acids. Germline V lookup: CDR1 MRHNA, CDR2 SNTAGT. CDR3 DNA: TGTGCCAGCAGTGCGGGGGTCGGCACAGATACGCAGTATTTT. Encoded protein: CASSAGVGTDTQYF.

This chain uses TRBV5-1 with TRBJ2-2; 7 bases align to TRBD2. The junction had 3 bases not matched to a gene; V was cut back by 4 bases and J by 0 bases. The germline V gene has CDR1 SGHRS and CDR2 YFSETQ. CDR3 length: 15 amino acids. The CDR3, as DNA: TGCGCCAGCAGCCCTGGACTAGCGAACACCGGGGAGCTGTTTTTT. The encoded protein is CASSPGLANTGELFF.